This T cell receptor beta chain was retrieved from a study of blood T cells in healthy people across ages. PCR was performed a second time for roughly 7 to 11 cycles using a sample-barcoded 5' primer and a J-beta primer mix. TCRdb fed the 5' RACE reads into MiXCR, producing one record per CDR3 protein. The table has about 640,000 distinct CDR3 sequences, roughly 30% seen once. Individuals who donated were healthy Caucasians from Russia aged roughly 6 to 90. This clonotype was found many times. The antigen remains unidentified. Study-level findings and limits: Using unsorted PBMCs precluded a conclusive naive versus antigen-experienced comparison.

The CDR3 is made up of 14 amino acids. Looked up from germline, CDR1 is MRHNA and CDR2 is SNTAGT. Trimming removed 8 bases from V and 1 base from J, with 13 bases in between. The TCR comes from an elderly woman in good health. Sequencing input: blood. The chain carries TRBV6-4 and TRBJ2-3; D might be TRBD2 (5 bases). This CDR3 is CASQDRGGTDTQYF. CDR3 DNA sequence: TGTGCCAGCCAGGACCGGGGAGGCACAGATACGCAGTATTTT.